The 17 T cell receptor beta chains listed next were all sequenced from one sample in a study of T cells in Graves' hyperthyroidism and ophthalmopathy. There were TCR beta CDR3 regions amplified from RNA transcripts. The HTBI primer set was used in a first-round RT-PCR of the TCR CDR3. TCRdb called the multiplex PCR reads again in MiXCR, with one record for every CDR3 protein. Here the sample spans some 250,000 distinct CDR3 sequences, about 14% being singletons. The sequenced material came from blood. Source of these receptors: a woman aged 35 to 49 with Graves' hyperthyroidism that later progressed to Graves' ophthalmopathy.

Only a few counts were recorded for this clonotype. This rearrangement joins TRBV12-3 or TRBV12-4 to TRBJ1-2; no definite D call. This CDR3 is 13 amino acids long. With 4 bases removed from V and 8 bases from J, the gap between germline ends came to 14 bases. CDR3 nucleotides: TGTGCCAGCAGTTCTAAAGGGTTGAGGGGCTACACCTTC. Protein product: CASSSKGLRGYTF.

In this sample, this clonotype turned up many times. V is TRBV10-3 and J is TRBJ2-5; TRBD1 might be the D (5 bases). Germline V lookup: CDR1 ENHRY, CDR2 SYGVKD. Trimming pared 2 bases from V and 5 bases from J, leaving 12 bases between. The CDR3 totals 14 residues. The CDR3 coding sequence is TGTGCCATCAGTGAGAGGGGCAAGTGGGAGACCCAGTACTTC. It translates to CAISERGKWETQYF.

In this sample, this clonotype turned up many times. This chain uses TRBV20-1 with TRBJ2-3; 11 bases fit TRBD2. Losses at the gene ends were 6 bases for V and 5 bases for J; bases not matched to a gene: 13. Germline CDR1 DFQATT, CDR2 SNEGSKA (reference sequence). This CDR3 contains 16 residues. In nucleotides, the CDR3 is TGCAGTGCCGCGTCGAGACTAGCGGGGCCCCTAGATACGCAGTATTTT. Protein sequence: CSAASRLAGPLDTQYF.

The chain joins TRBV11-2 to TRBJ2-7; 9 bases align to TRBD2. The CDR3 has 16 residues. CDR1 and CDR2 from the germline V gene are SGHAT and FQNNGV. The CDR3 nucleotides are TGTGCTAGCGGCTTAAATTTGGCTAGCGGGATCCACGAGCAGTACTTC. As protein: CASGLNLASGIHEQYF.

This clonotype was seen many times. V is TRBV27 and J is TRBJ2-7; the D is unclear. The CDR3 loop spans 13 amino acids. V was clipped by 1 base and J by 3 bases, with 7 bases between them. Germline CDR1 reads MNHEY; CDR2 reads SMNVEV (reference sequence). The CDR3 sequence is CASSLFPHYEQYF. The CDR3 DNA is TGTGCCAGCAGTTTATTCCCCCACTACGAGCAGTACTTC.

This clonotype was detected ten times or more. J is TRBJ2-3 and V is TRBV6-1; the D gene is possibly TRBD2 (6 bases). There are 14 residues in the CDR3. The germline CDR1 and CDR2 sequences are MNHNS and SASEGT. V was clipped by 7 bases and J by 0 bases, with 11 bases between them. CDR3 in amino acids: CASNGGISTDTQYF. The DNA of the CDR3 is TGTGCCAGCAACGGGGGTATTAGCACAGATACGCAGTATTTT.

This clonotype came up many times. V gene TRBV7-3 combines with J gene TRBJ2-1, with 8 bases aligning to TRBD2. The V gene's germline CDR1 is SGHTA and CDR2 FQGTGA. The CDR3 is made up of 17 amino acids. V lost 0 bases, J lost 5 bases, and 9 bases stayed unmatched. As DNA, the CDR3 is TGTGCCAGCAGCTTAACAACGGGACTAGTAGGGAACAATGAGCAGTTCTTC. It translates to CASSLTTGLVGNNEQFF.

Note on this clonotype: It may be a read error: a sequence one base away is much more abundant. This sequence joins TRBV6-2 or TRBV6-3 and TRBJ2-4; tentatively, D is TRBD1 (5 bases). CDR3 length: 19 residues. Germline lookup yields CDR1 MNHEY and CDR2 SVGEGT. CDR3 sequence reads: CASSSQYPKDIRAKNIQHF. In DNA form, the CDR3 reads TGTGCCAGCAGTTCTCAATACCCCAAGGACATCCGAGCCAAAAACATTCAGCACTTC.

The sample holds many counts of this clonotype. This rearrangement joins TRBV6-2 or TRBV6-3 to TRBJ2-1, with 10 nucleotides matching TRBD2. V shed 7 bases, J shed 8 bases, and the junction held 11 bases outside the gene matches. The CDR3 extends over 15 amino acids. Looked up from germline, CDR1 is MNHEY and CDR2 is SVGEGT. The CDR3 region is CASTDPSGRLYEQFF. The CDR3 nucleotides read TGTGCCAGCACGGACCCTAGCGGGAGACTCTATGAGCAGTTCTTC.

Many counts were recorded for this clonotype. The rearrangement joins TRBV20-1 to TRBJ1-5, with D perhaps matching TRBD1 (6 bases). The V gene's germline CDR1 is DFQATT and CDR2 SNEGSKA (reference sequence). With 4 bases removed from V and 0 bases from J, the gap between germline ends came to 16 bases. This CDR3 spans 16 amino acids. The CDR3 reads CSANNPGQYSNQPQHF. DNA for the CDR3: TGCAGTGCTAACAACCCGGGACAATATAGCAATCAGCCCCAGCATTTT.

The chain combines TRBV19 with TRBJ2-1; 7 nucleotides align to TRBD2. J lost 5 bases, V lost 4 bases, and 8 bases had no gene match. CDR1 is LNHDA, CDR2 SQIVND, per germline (reference sequence). This CDR3 is 15 amino acids long. This CDR3 is CASSTPGLQNNEQFF. The CDR3 coding sequence is TGTGCCAGTAGTACTCCGGGACTACAAAACAATGAGCAGTTCTTC.

The chain carries TRBV28 and TRBJ2-5, with TRBD2 as a possible D gene (5 bases). V was cut by 2 bases and J by 4 bases, with 11 bases left in between. The CDR3 covers 14 residues. Germline V gives CDR1 MDHEN, CDR2 SYDVKM. The CDR3: CASSLQEAGETQYF. The CDR3 nucleotides read TGTGCCAGCAGTTTACAGGAGGCGGGAGAGACCCAGTACTTC. The variable domain in full, completed from reference TRBV28 and TRBJ2-5, reads DVKVTQSSRYLVKRTGEKVFLECVQDMDHENMFWYRQDPGLGLRLIYFSYDVKMKEKGDIPEGYSVSREKKERFSLILESASTNQTSMYLCASSLQEAGETQYFGPGTRLLVL.

In this sample, this clonotype turned up a few times. The chain combines TRBV20-1 with TRBJ2-7; 9 bases align to TRBD2. The V segment lost 4 bases and the J segment 4 bases; nucleotides outside the gene matches: 5. Germline V gives CDR1 DFQATT, CDR2 SNEGSKA (reference sequence). There are 13 residues in the CDR3. CDR3 nucleotides: TGCAGTGCTATTAGCGGGAGTAGGTACGAGCAGTACTTC. Protein product: CSAISGSRYEQYF.

The genes are TRBV2 and TRBJ2-1; 10 positions agree with TRBD2. This CDR3 spans 16 amino acids. Germline trimming cut 2 bases from V and 2 bases from J; bases unmatched to any gene: 3. Germline values: CDR1 SNHLY, CDR2 FYNNEI. CDR3 protein: CASSEYGLAAYNEQFF. CDR3 DNA: TGTGCCAGCAGTGAATATGGACTAGCGGCCTACAATGAGCAGTTCTTC.

This clonotype was picked up many times. The chain couples TRBV11-2 to TRBJ2-7; D tentatively fits TRBD1 or TRBD2 (6 bases each). CDR1 SGHAT and CDR2 FQNNGV come from the germline V gene. Between the trimmed V and J ends, which lost 3 bases and 0 bases, there was a span of 12 bases. The CDR3 spans 15 residues. CDR3: CASSFEGGSSYEQYF. The CDR3 DNA is TGTGCCAGCAGCTTCGAAGGGGGGTCCTCCTACGAGCAGTACTTC.

This clonotype came up many times. The rearrangement links TRBV28 to TRBJ2-7; D is possibly TRBD1 (5 bases). V lost 6 bases, J lost 3 bases, and 9 bases lay in between. CDR1 and CDR2 from the germline V gene are MDHEN and SYDVKM. CDR3 size: 12 residues. CDR3 nucleotide sequence: TGTGCCAGCAGCTTAGGACACTACGAGCAGTACTTC. As protein: CASSLGHYEQYF.

A note on this clonotype: A read error may explain this, as a much larger clone is one base away. The chain has TRBV11-1 and TRBJ2-3, with D unclear. The germline V gene encodes CDR1 SGHAT and CDR2 FQDESV (reference sequence). The CDR3 loop spans 11 amino acids. V was shortened by 5 bases and J by 5 bases, with 5 bases between the two germline ends. CDR3 sequence reads: CASSQIDTQYF. The CDR3 DNA is TGTGCCAGCAGCCAGATAGATACGCAGTATTTT.